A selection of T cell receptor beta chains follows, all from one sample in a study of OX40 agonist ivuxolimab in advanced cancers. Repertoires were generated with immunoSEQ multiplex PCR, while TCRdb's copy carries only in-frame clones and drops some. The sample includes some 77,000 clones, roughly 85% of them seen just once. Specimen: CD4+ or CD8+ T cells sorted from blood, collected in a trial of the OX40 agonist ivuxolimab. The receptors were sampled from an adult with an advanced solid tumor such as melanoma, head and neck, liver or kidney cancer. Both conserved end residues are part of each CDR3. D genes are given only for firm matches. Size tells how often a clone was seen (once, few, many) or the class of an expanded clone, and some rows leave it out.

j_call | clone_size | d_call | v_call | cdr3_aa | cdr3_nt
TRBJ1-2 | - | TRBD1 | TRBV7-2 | CASSPSQGDYGYTF | TGTGCCAGCAGCCCCTCCCAGGGGGACTATGGCTACACCTTC
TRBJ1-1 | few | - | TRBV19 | CASSTSRDGPMNTEAFF | TGTGCCAGTAGTACGTCCCGGGACGGCCCAATGAACACTGAAGCTTTCTTT
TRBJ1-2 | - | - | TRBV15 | CATSHDRSYGYTF | TGTGCCACCAGCCATGACAGGAGTTATGGCTACACCTTC
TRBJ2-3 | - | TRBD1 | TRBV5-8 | CASSLGTGTGITDTQYF | TGTGCCAGCAGCTTGGGTACCGGGACAGGGATAACAGATACGCAGTATTTT
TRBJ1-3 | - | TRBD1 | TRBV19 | CASLKGASGNTIYF | TGTGCCAGCCTCAAGGGGGCATCTGGAAACACCATATATTTT
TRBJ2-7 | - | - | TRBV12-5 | CASGLAPGLSSYEQYF | TGTGCTAGTGGTTTGGCACCGGGGTTAAGCTCCTACGAGCAGTACTTC
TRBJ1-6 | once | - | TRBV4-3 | CASSQGLHQGSPLHF | TGCGCCAGCAGCCAAGGACTGCACCAGGGTTCACCCCTCCACTTT
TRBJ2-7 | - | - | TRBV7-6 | CASSLAWGDEQYF | TGTGCCAGCAGCTTAGCTTGGGGGGACGAGCAGTACTTC
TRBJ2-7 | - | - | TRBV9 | CASSTGTNLAEQYF | TGTGCCAGCAGCACCGGGACCAACCTCGCCGAGCAGTACTTC
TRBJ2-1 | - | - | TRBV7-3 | CASSFRGAGLNRSEQFF | TGTGCCAGCAGCTTTAGGGGAGCGGGCCTTAATCGGTCCGAGCAGTTCTTC
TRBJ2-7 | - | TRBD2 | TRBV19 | CASSTLAGAPEEQYF | TGTGCCAGTAGTACCCTAGCGGGAGCCCCAGAAGAGCAGTACTTC
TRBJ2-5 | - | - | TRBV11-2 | CASTPLRGEETQYF | TGTGCCAGCACCCCCCTGCGGGGTGAAGAGACCCAGTACTTC
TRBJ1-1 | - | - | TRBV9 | CASSVDESGGLWNTEAFF | TGTGCCAGCAGCGTAGATGAGTCCGGGGGTCTCTGGAACACTGAAGCTTTCTTT
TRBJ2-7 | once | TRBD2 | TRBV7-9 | CASSQGGTAYEQYF | TGTGCCAGCAGCCAGGGAGGGACCGCCTACGAGCAGTACTTC
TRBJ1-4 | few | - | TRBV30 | CAWSVQENEKLFF | TGTGCCTGGAGCGTCCAGGAAAATGAAAAACTGTTTTTT
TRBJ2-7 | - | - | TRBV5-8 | CASSPRTYEQYF | TGTGCCAGCAGCCCACGAACCTACGAGCAGTACTTC
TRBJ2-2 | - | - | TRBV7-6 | CASSLTVNTGELFF | TGTGCCAGCAGCCTGACAGTGAACACCGGGGAGCTGTTTTTT
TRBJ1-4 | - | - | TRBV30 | CAWSPRSGEKLFF | TGTGCCTGGAGCCCTCGGTCTGGTGAAAAACTGTTTTTT
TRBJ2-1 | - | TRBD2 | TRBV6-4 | CASSDSSSGNEQFF | TGTGCCAGCAGTGACTCTTCTAGCGGGAATGAGCAGTTCTTC
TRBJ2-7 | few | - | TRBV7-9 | CASSRTRGEQYF | TGTGCCAGCAGCCGCACCAGGGGCGAGCAGTACTTC
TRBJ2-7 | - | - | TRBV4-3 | CASSQDWGYEQYF | TGCGCCAGCAGCCAAGATTGGGGGTACGAGCAGTACTTC
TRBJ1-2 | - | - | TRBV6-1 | CAADRDRSRGYGYTF | TGTGCCGCCGACCGGGACCGCTCTAGAGGGTACGGCTACACCTTC
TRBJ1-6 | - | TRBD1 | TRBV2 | CASSEKGQGISPLHF | TGTGCCAGCAGTGAAAAGGGACAGGGGATTTCACCCCTCCACTTT
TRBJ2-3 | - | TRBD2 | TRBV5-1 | CASKRGESDTQYF | TGCGCCAGCAAGCGGGGTGAGTCAGATACGCAGTATTTT
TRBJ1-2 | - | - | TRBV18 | CASSPYRGTPTLPDYGYTF | TGTGCCAGCTCACCATATCGCGGGACACCTACCCTACCAGACTATGGCTACACCTTC
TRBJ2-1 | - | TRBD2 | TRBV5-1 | CASSLGLAGVTYNEQFF | TGCGCCAGCAGCTTGGGACTAGCGGGAGTAACCTACAATGAGCAGTTCTTC
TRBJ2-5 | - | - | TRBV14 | CASSQANRGGTQYF | TGTGCCAGCAGCCAAGCAAACAGGGGGGGGACCCAGTACTTC
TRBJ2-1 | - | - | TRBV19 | CASSFRTLYNEQFF | TGTGCCAGTAGTTTCAGGACCCTCTACAATGAGCAGTTCTTC
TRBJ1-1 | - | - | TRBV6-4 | CASSAGAQATEAFF | TGTGCCAGCAGTGCAGGGGCGCAGGCCACTGAAGCTTTCTTT
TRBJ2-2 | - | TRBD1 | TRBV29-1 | CSVASGQATGELFF | TGCAGCGTTGCGAGTGGACAGGCCACCGGGGAGCTGTTTTTT
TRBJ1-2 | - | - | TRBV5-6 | CASSLGKGFDTF | TGTGCCAGCAGCTTAGGAAAGGGGTTTGACACCTTC
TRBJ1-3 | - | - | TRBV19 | CASSIVLLSGNTIYF | TGTGCCAGTAGTATAGTCCTGCTCTCTGGAAACACCATATATTTT
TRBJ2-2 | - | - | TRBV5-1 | CASSSVGTGELFF | TGCGCCAGCAGCTCCGTAGGCACCGGGGAGCTGTTTTTT
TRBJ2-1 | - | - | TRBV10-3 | CAISEWDGNNEQFF | TGTGCCATCAGTGAATGGGACGGCAACAATGAGCAGTTCTTC
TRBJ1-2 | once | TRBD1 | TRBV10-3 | CAITDRDNYGYTF | TGTGCCATCACCGACAGGGACAACTATGGCTACACCTTC
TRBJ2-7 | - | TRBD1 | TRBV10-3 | CAISTTGGKNEQYF | TGTGCCATCAGTACCACAGGGGGCAAGAACGAGCAGTACTTC
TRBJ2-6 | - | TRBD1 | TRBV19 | CASKRQGGFGANVLTF | TGTGCCAGTAAGAGACAGGGGGGCTTTGGGGCCAACGTCCTGACTTTC
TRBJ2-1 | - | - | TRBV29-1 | CSADGGLYNEQFF | TGCAGCGCCGACGGGGGGCTATACAATGAGCAGTTCTTC
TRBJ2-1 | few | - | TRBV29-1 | CSGGYNEQFF | TGCAGCGGGGGCTACAATGAGCAGTTCTTC
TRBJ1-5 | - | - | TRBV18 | CASSPPSLRPQHF | TGTGCCAGCTCACCACCCTCCCTTAGGCCCCAGCATTTT
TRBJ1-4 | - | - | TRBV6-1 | CASSVVFSGAATNEKLFF | TGTGCCAGCAGTGTGGTGTTTTCAGGCGCCGCAACTAATGAAAAACTGTTTTTT
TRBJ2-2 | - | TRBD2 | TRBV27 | CASSQILAGVGTGELFF | TGTGCCAGCAGTCAGATTCTAGCGGGTGTCGGCACCGGGGAGCTGTTTTTT
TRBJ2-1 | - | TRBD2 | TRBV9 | CASSADRSSGYNEQFF | TGTGCCAGCAGCGCAGATCGGTCTAGCGGCTACAATGAGCAGTTCTTC
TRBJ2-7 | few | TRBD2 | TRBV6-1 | CASSAKGGVQGEQYF | TGTGCCAGCAGCGCAAAGGGAGGGGTTCAGGGCGAGCAGTACTTC
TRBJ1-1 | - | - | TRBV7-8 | CASSLEWVRNTEAFF | TGTGCCAGCAGCTTAGAATGGGTCAGAAACACTGAAGCTTTCTTT
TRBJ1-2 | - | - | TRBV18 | CASSSEGHSYGYTF | TGTGCCAGCTCTTCGGAGGGACATTCCTACGGCTACACCTTC
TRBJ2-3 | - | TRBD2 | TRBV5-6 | CASSLLGLAGALSTDTQYF | TGTGCCAGCAGCTTGCTAGGACTAGCGGGAGCGCTGAGCACAGATACGCAGTATTTT
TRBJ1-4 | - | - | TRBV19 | CASSTGSGLTRKLFF | TGTGCCAGTAGTACAGGGTCCGGTCTAACTCGAAAACTGTTTTTT
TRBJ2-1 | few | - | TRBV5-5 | CASSLGPDNEQFF | TGTGCCAGCAGCTTGGGGCCCGACAATGAGCAGTTCTTC
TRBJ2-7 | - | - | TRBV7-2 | CASSLAGALYEQYF | TGTGCCAGCAGCTTGGCGGGGGCTCTATACGAGCAGTACTTC
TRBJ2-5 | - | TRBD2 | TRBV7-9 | CASSLSGGAGETQYF | TGTGCCAGCAGCTTAAGCGGGGGGGCCGGAGAGACCCAGTACTTC
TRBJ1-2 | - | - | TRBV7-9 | CASSPQGRAGGYTF | TGTGCCAGCAGCCCCCAGGGCAGGGCGGGCGGCTACACCTTC
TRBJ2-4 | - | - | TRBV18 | CASSSPGHLAKNIQYF | TGTGCCAGCTCCTCACCGGGACATTTAGCCAAAAACATTCAGTACTTC
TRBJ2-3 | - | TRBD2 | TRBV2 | CASRLAGSTDTQYF | TGTGCCAGCAGACTAGCGGGAAGTACAGATACGCAGTATTTT
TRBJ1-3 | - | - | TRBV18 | CASSPPGNTIYF | TGTGCCAGCTCACCACCTGGAAACACCATATATTTT